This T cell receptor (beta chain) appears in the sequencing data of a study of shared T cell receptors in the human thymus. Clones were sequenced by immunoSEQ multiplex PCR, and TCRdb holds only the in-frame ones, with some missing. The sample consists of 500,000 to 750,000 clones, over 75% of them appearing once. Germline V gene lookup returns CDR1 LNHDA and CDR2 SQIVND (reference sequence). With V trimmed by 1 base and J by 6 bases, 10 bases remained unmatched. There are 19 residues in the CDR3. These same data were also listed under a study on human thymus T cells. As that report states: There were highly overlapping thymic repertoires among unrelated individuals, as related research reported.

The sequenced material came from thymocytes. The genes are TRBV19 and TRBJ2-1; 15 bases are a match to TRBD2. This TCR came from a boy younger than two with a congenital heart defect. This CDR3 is CASSIALRGTSGRINEQFF. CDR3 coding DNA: TGTGCCAGTAGTATAGCCCTTCGCGGGACTAGCGGGAGGATCAATGAGCAGTTCTTC.